The following is a T cell receptor beta chain sequence with its context. The data are from a study of blood T cell repertoires in COVID-19. This table comes from immunoSEQ multiplex PCR, and its TCRdb copy is limited to in-frame clones, with some not included. This table holds 250,000 to 350,000 clones, approximately 90% found once. Germline trimming cut 5 bases from V and 7 bases from J; bases unmatched to any gene: 4. This CDR3 is 14 amino acids long. Germline-derived CDR1 and CDR2 are SGHTA and FQGTGA. This receptor was identified in a woman aged 60-75 years with acute or convalescent COVID-19. Sequencing was done on a sample of peripheral blood. V is TRBV7-3 and J is TRBJ2-1, with 11 bases fitting TRBD2. The CDR3 sequence is CASSTSGSANEQFF. CDR3 nucleotides: TGTGCCAGCAGCACTAGCGGGAGTGCGAATGAGCAGTTCTTC.